The text below deals with one T cell receptor (beta chain). Its specificity is unknown. Germline CDR1 LGHNA, CDR2 YSLEER. V lost 0 bases and J lost 6; bases outside the gene matches: 10. This CDR3 has 17 residues. The record originates from a study of cytomegalovirus exposure and HLA in healthy donors. The study, taken as a whole, reports: Reports described diagnosis of cytomegalovirus status by the classifier as highly specific and sensitive.

A multiplex PCR was run with 60 Vbeta primers and 13 Jbeta primers. Only in-frame clones appear in the TCRdb table, and some are missing; sequencing was by immunoSEQ multiplex PCR. The sample consists of 120,000 to 150,000 clones, under 80% of them appearing once. The source material was PBMCs. V and J are TRBV4-3 and TRBJ2-1; TRBD1 matches 8 bases. This clonotype originated in a male donor in good health and CMV-seronegative. For the CDR3, the DNA is TGCGCCAGCAGCCAAGACCCAGCGCAGGGGGCGCTCAATGAGCAGTTCTTC. Residues: CASSQDPAQGALNEQFF.